The clone carrying this TCR beta chain has a handful of counts. The sample is drawn from a study of blood T cell repertoires in COVID-19. Study-level information: From the United States, Italy and Spain came samples of acute and convalescent COVID-19.

Study processing details: Quantification of nucleated cells was approximated via reference gene primer amplification. The assay was immunoSEQ multiplex PCR, and TCRdb's table has in-frame clones only and misses some. The V and J calls and the clone size are those of that table, but D and trimming were determined from the DNA. The table lists some 15,000 clones, approximately 90% of them singletons. Germline V gene lookup returns CDR1 MNHEY and CDR2 SMNVEV (reference sequence). The CDR3 loop spans 14 amino acids. The V end was cut by 7 bases, the J end by 4 bases, with 16 bases between. This chain joins TRBV27 and TRBJ1-2; D is ambiguous. The sample comprised peripheral blood. The sequence came from a human donor in a cohort sampled during active COVID-19. The CDR3 protein is CASKTGGKGYGYTF. In nucleotides, the CDR3 is TGTGCCAGCAAAACGGGCGGGAAGGGCTATGGCTACACCTTC.